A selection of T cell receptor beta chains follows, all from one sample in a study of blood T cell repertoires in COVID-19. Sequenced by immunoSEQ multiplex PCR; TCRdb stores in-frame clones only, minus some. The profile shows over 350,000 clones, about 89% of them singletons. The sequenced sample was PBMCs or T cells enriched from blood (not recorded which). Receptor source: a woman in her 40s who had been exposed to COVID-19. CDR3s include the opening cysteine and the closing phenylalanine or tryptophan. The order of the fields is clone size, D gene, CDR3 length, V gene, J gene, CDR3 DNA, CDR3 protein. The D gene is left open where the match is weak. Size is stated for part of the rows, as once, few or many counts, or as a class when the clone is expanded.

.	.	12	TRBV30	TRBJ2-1	TGTGCCTGGAGTGTACTAGTCAGGGAGCAGTTCTTC	CAWSVLVREQFF
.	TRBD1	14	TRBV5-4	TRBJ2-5	TGTGCCAGCAGCTTGGACAGGGGGGAGGAGACCCAGTACTTC	CASSLDRGEETQYF
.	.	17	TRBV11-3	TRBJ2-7	TGTGCCAGCAGCTCATTTGTTGGGCTAGCGAGAACTTACGAGCAGTACTTC	CASSSFVGLARTYEQYF
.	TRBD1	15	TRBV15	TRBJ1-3	TGTGCCACCAGCAGAGAGGACAGGGCTGGAAACACCATATATTTT	CATSREDRAGNTIYF
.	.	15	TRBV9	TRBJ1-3	TGTGCCAGCAGCGATGGGGGGGATACTGGAAACACCATATATTTT	CASSDGGDTGNTIYF
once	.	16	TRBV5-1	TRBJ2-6	TGCGCCAGCAGCTTGGAACAGAATTCTGGGGCCAACGTCCTGACTTTC	CASSLEQNSGANVLTF
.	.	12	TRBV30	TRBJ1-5	TGTGCCTGGAGTGCGGGGAGTCAGCCCCAGCATTTT	CAWSAGSQPQHF
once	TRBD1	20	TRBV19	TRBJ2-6	TGTGCCAGTAGTGCTCAGTCGCCCGGGACAGGGGGCCCTGGGGCCAACGTCCTGACTTTC	CASSAQSPGTGGPGANVLTF
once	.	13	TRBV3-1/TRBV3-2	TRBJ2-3	TGTGCCAGCAGCCAATTTCTCACAGATACGCAGTATTTT	CASSQFLTDTQYF
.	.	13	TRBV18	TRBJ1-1	TGTGCCAGCTCACCAGGCCAGAACACTGAAGCTTTCTTT	CASSPGQNTEAFF
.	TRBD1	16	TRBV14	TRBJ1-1	TGTGCCAGCAGCCAAGAAAGACAGGGCCGTAACACTGAAGCTTTCTTT	CASSQERQGRNTEAFF
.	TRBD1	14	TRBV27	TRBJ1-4	TGTGCCAGCAGTTCAGACAGGGGGCGGGAAAAACTGTTTTTT	CASSSDRGREKLFF
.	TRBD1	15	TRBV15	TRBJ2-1	TGTGCCACCAGCAGAGCCGGGACAGGGACCCTGGAGCAGTTCTTC	CATSRAGTGTLEQFF
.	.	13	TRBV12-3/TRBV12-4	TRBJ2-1	TGTGCCGGCAGTTTATCAACTAGAAATGAGCAGTTCTTC	CAGSLSTRNEQFF
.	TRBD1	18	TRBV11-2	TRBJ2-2	TGTGCCAGCAGCTCCCGGGACAGGGGCCGCCAGAACACCGGGGAGCTGTTTTTT	CASSSRDRGRQNTGELFF
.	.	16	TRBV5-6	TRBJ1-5	TGTGCCAGCAGCTTGGCGCGGGGGTTGGGCAATCAGCCCCAGCATTTT	CASSLARGLGNQPQHF
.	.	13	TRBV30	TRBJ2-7	TGTGCCTGGAGTGTACCGCCACAGTACGAGCAGTACTTC	CAWSVPPQYEQYF
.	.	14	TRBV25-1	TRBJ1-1	TGTGCCAGCAGCCGAGAACAGGGTGCAAAGCGAGCTTTCTTT	CASSREQGAKRAFF
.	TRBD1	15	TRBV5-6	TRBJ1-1	TGTGCCAGCAGCACGGAACAGGGGAGAAACACTGAAGCTTTCTTT	CASSTEQGRNTEAFF
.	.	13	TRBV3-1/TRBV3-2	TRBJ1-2	TGTGCCAGTAGCACCGCGGCAGGGAAAGGCTACACCTTC	CASSTAAGKGYTF
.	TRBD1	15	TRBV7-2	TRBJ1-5	TGTGCCAGCAGCCCAGGACGACAGGGGGATCAGCCCCAGCATTTT	CASSPGRQGDQPQHF
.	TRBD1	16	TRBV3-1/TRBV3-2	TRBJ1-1	TGTGCCAGCAGCCAAGGCCGGGACAGGGGAAACACTGAAGCTTTCTTT	CASSQGRDRGNTEAFF
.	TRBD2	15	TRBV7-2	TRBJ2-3	TGTGCCAGCAGTCTACGGGGGGGGGACACAGATACGCAGTATTTT	CASSLRGGDTDTQYF
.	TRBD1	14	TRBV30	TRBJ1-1	TGTGCCTGGAAAGGGGGGACAGAGAACACTGAAGCTTTCTTT	CAWKGGTENTEAFF
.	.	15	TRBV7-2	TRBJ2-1	TGTGCCAGCAGCTTAGAAAGGAGCTCCTACAATGAGCAGTTCTTC	CASSLERSSYNEQFF
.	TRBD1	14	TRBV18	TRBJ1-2	TGTGCCAGCTCAGCAACCGGGACAGCCTATGGCTACACCTTC	CASSATGTAYGYTF
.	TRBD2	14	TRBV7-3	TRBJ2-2	TGTGCCAGCAAGCGGGAGTCGGGCACCGGGGAGCTGTTTTTT	CASKRESGTGELFF
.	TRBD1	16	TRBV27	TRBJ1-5	TGTGCCAGCAGTCCCCTGGGACAGGGGCGGAATCAGCCCCAGCATTTT	CASSPLGQGRNQPQHF
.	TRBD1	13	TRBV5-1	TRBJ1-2	TGCGCCAGCAGCTTGGAAGGGACAGGCCAGGGGGCCTTC	CASSLEGTGQGAF
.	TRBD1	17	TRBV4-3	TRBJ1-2	TGCGCCAGCAGCCATAGCTCAGGGGGCGCTTCAGATTATGGCTACACCTTC	CASSHSSGGASDYGYTF
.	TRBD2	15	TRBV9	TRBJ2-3	TGTGCCAGCAGCTTAACGGGACTAGGGCCCGATACGCAGTATTTT	CASSLTGLGPDTQYF
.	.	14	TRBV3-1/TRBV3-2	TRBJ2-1	TGTGCCAGCAGCCCCCCCTATGGTTACAATGAGCAGTTCTTC	CASSPPYGYNEQFF
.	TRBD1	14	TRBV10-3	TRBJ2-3	TGTGCCATAAAGACAGGGTCCGGAACAGATACGCAGTATTTT	CAIKTGSGTDTQYF
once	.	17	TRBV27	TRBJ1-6	TGTGCCAGCAGTTTTGACGGCGGAGGGGAGTATAATTCACCCCTCCACTTT	CASSFDGGGEYNSPLHF
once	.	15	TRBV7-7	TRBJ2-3	TGTGCTAGCAGCCCTAGCTTTGCCAGCGCAGATACGCAGTATTTT	CASSPSFASADTQYF
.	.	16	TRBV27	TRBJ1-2	TGTGCCAGCAGTTTATTTCCCAGATCGAGCGTCTATGGCTACACCTTC	CASSLFPRSSVYGYTF
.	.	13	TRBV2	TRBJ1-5	TGTGCCAGCAGTGGGCAGGCGAATCAGCCCCAGCATTTT	CASSGQANQPQHF
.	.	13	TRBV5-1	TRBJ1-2	TGCGCCAGCCCGTATGGCTCCGGGTTTTATGACACCTTC	CASPYGSGFYDTF
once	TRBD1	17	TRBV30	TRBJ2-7	TGTGCCTGGAGTGGTGGGGACAGGGAAGCCCGAGGGTTCGAGCAGTACTTC	CAWSGGDREARGFEQYF
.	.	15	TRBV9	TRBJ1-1	TGTGCCAGCAGCGTTACAGGGACTATGAACACTGAAGCTTTCTTT	CASSVTGTMNTEAFF
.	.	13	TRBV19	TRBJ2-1	TGTGCCAGTAGAGGGAGAGCCTACAATGAGCAGTTCTTC	CASRGRAYNEQFF
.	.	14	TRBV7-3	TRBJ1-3	TGTGCCAGCAGCTCGGGTCACTCTGGAAACACCATATATTTT	CASSSGHSGNTIYF
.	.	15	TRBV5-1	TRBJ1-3	TGCGCCAGCAGCTTGGATGCCGGGGTTGGAAACACCATATATTTT	CASSLDAGVGNTIYF
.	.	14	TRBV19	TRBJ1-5	TGTGCCAGTAAACAGGCATCCAGCAATCAGCCCCAGCATTTT	CASKQASSNQPQHF
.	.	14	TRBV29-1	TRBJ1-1	TGCAGCGTTGAAGCCGAGTCAGGCAGCCTTGAAGCTTTCTTT	CSVEAESGSLEAFF
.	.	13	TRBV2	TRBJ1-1	TGTGCCAGTACGACAGAGTCGAACACTGAAGCTTTCTTT	CASTTESNTEAFF
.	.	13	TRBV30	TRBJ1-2	TGTGCCTGGAGTACGGGGACATACTATGGCTACACCTTC	CAWSTGTYYGYTF
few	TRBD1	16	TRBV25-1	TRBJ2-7	TGTGCCAGCAGTGGCCCCGGGACAGGGCCCACCTACGAGCAGTACTTC	CASSGPGTGPTYEQYF
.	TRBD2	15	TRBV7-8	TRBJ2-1	TGTGCCAGCAGTCCCGGCAAGCGGGATTTCGATGAGCAGTTCTTC	CASSPGKRDFDEQFF
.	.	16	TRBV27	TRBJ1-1	TGTGCCAGCAGAGATCTCAACGGGGGGCGAGAAACTGAAGCTTTCTTT	CASRDLNGGRETEAFF
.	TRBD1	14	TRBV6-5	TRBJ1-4	TGTGCCGTACATTCAGGGGGAGCTGGAGAAAAACTGTTTTTT	CAVHSGGAGEKLFF
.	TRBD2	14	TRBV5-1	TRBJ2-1	TGCGCCAGCAGCACGGCTAGCGGGAGGAATGAGCAGTTCTTC	CASSTASGRNEQFF
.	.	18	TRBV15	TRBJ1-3	TGTGCCACCAGCAGAGATCGAGCCAGACAGACCTCTGGAAACACCATATATTTT	CATSRDRARQTSGNTIYF
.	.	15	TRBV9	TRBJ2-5	TGTGCCAGCAGCGTAGCTACTTGGGCGGGGGAGACCCAGTACTTC	CASSVATWAGETQYF
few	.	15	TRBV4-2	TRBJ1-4	TGTGCCAGCAGCCAAGATCGGGGTTGGACTGAAAAACTGTTTTTT	CASSQDRGWTEKLFF
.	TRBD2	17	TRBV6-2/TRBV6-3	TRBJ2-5	TGTGCCAGCAGCCGATACTACGAGACTAGCGGGAGGGAGACCCAGTACTTC	CASSRYYETSGRETQYF